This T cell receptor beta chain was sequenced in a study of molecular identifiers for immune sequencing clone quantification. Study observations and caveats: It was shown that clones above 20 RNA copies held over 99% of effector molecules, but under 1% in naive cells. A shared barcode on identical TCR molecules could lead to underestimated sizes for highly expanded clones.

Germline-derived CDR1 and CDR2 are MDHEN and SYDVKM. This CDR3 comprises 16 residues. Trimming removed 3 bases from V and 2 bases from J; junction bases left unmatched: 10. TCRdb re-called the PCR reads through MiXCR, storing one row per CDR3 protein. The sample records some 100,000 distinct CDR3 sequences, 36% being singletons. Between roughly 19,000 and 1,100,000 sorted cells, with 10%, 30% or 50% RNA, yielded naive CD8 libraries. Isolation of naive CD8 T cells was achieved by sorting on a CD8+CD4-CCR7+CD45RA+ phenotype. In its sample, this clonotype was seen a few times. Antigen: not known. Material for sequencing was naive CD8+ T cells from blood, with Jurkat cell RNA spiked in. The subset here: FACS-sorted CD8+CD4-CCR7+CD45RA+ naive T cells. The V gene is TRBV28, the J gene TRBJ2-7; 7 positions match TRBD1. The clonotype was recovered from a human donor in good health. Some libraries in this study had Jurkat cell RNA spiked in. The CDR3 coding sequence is TGTGCCAGCAGTTTTGGACTGGACAGGTCGACCTACGAGCAGTACTTC. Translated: CASSFGLDRSTYEQYF.